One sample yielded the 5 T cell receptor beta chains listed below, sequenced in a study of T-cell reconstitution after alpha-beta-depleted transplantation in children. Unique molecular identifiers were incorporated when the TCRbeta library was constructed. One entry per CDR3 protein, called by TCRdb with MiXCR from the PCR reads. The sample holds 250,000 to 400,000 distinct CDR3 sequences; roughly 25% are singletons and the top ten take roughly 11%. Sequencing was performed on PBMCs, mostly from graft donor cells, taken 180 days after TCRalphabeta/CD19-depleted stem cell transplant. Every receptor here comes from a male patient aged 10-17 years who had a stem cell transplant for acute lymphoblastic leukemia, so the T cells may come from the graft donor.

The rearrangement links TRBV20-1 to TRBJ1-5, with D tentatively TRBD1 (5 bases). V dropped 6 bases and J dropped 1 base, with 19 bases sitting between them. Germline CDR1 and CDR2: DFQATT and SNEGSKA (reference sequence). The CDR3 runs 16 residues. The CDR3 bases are TGCAGTGCGGGGGGAACCGAAAGAGGGAGCAATCAGCCCCAGCATTTT. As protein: CSAGGTERGSNQPQHF.

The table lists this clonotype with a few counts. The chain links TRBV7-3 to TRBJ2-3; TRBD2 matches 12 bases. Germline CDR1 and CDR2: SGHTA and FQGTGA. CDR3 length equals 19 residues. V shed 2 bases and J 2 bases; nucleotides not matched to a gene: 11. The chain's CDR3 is CASSLRGLAGPTYTDTQYF. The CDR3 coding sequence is TGTGCCAGCAGCTTACGAGGACTAGCGGGACCAACATACACAGATACGCAGTATTTT.

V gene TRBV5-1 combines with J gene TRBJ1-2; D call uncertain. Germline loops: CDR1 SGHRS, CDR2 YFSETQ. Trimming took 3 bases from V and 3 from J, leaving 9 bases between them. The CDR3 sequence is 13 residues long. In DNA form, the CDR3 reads TGCGCCAGCAGCTCTGGAATGGACTATGGCTACACCTTC. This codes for CASSSGMDYGYTF.

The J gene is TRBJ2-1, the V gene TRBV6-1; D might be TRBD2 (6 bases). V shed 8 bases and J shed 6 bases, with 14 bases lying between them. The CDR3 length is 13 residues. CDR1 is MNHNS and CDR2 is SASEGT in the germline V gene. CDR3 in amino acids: CASRRNSGNEQFF. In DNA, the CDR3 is TGTGCCAGCCGGCGAAATAGCGGCAATGAGCAGTTCTTC.

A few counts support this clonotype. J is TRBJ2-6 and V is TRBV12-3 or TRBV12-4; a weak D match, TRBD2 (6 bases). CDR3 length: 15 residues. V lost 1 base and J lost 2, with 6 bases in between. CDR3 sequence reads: CASSLGGAGANVLTF. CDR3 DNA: TGTGCCAGCAGTTTAGGGGGGGCTGGGGCCAACGTCCTGACTTTC.